This T cell receptor (beta chain) was sequenced for a study of shared clonotypes between healthy human individuals. Between the trimmed V and J ends, which lost 3 bases and 10 bases, there was a span of 21 bases. CDR1 and CDR2 from the germline V gene are MNHNS and SASEGT. The CDR3 has 15 residues. In the case of this clone: Its antigen is not known.

Assay used: immunoSEQ multiplex PCR; TCRdb lists only in-frame clones, some missing. The top ten clones hold roughly a tenth of a sample with about 340,000 clones, 70% to 75% of them seen once. Notes on the study in general: It was the non-shared clonotypes that had lower generation probabilities than clonotypes shared by all four donors.

This sequence originates from a man aged 25 to 40 in good health. This sequence joins TRBV6-1 and TRBJ1-1, with a possible D match to TRBD1 (5 bases). Sequencing was carried out using memory CD4+ T cells sorted from blood. Subset specified: CD45RA-negative fraction. CDR3: CASSEMPGPLSGAFF. In DNA, the CDR3 is TGTGCCAGCAGTGAGATGCCGGGACCCCTTTCGGGAGCTTTCTTT.